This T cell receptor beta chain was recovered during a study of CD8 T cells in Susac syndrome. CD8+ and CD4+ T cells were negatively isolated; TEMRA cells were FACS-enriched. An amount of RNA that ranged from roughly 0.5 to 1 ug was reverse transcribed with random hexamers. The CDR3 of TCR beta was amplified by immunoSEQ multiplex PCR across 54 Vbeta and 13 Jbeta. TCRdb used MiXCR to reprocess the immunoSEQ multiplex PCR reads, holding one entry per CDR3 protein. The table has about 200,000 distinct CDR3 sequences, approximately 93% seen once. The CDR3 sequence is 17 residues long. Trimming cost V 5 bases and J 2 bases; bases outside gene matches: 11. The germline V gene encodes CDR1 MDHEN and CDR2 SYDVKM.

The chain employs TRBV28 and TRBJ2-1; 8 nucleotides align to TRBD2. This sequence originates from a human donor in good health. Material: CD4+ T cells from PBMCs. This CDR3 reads CASSLIAGRHPYNEQFF. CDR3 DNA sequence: TGTGCCAGCAGTCTTATAGCGGGGAGGCACCCCTACAATGAGCAGTTCTTC.